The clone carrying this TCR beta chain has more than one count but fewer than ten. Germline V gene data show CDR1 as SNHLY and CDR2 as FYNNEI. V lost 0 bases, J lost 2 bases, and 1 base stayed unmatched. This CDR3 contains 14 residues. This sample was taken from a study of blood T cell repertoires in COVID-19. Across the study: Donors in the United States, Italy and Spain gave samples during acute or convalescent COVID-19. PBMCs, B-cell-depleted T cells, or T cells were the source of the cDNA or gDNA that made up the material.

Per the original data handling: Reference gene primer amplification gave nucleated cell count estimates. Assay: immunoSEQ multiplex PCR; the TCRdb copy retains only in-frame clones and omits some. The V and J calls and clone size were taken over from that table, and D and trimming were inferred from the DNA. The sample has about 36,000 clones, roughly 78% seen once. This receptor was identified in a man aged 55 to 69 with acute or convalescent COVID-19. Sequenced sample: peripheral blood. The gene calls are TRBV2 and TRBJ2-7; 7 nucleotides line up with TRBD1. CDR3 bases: TGTGCCAGCAGTGAAGCGACAGGGACCTACGAGCAGTACTTC. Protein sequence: CASSEATGTYEQYF. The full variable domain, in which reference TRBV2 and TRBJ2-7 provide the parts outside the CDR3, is EPEVTQTPSHQVTQMGQEVILRCVPISNHLYFYWYRQILGQKVEFLVSFYNNEISEKSEIFDDQFSVERPDGSNFTLKIRSTKLEDSAMYFCASSEATGTYEQYFGPGTRLTVT.